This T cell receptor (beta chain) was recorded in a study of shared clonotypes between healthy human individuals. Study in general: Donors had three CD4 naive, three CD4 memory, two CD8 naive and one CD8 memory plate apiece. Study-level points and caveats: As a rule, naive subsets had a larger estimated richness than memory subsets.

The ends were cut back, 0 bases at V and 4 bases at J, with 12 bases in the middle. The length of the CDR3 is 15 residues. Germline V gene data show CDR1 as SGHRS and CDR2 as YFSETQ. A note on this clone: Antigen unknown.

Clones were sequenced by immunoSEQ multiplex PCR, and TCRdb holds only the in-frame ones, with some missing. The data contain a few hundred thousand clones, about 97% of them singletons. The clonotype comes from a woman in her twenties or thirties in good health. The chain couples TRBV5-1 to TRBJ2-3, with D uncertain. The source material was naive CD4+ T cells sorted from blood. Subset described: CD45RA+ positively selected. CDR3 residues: CASSLALGLADTQYF. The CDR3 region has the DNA TGCGCCAGCAGCTTGGCCCTAGGCCTAGCAGATACGCAGTATTTT.